This TCR beta chain is drawn from a study of radiation and T cells in renal cell carcinoma. Produced via immunoSEQ multiplex PCR; TCRdb's table is partial and in-frame only. This table holds about 140,000 clones, approximately 86% found once. Time point in this sample: blood 4 weeks post-SBRT, at nephrectomy. Treatment: 15 Gy SBRT to primary tumor, nephrectomy 4 weeks later. V was pared by 4 bases and J by 0 bases, with 6 bases between. CDR3 length: 13 amino acids. CDR1 and CDR2 from the germline V gene are SGHTA and FQGNSA. The receptor was isolated from a woman aged 45-59 years with renal cell carcinoma. This chain joins TRBV7-2 and TRBJ2-5; D uncertain. The sequencing used blood, collected from a patient whose treatment included radiotherapy and nephrectomy. The CDR3 here is CASSSQYQETQYF. In nucleotides, the CDR3 is TGTGCCAGCAGCTCTCAGTACCAAGAGACCCAGTACTTC. The full variable domain, rest sourced from reference TRBV7-2 and TRBJ2-5, is GAGVSQSPSNKVTEKGKDVELRCDPISGHTALYWYRQSLGQGLEFLIYFQGNSAPDKSGLPSDRFSAERTGGSVSTLTIQRTQQEDSAVYLCASSSQYQETQYFGPGTRLLVL.